The next 16 T cell receptor beta chains were all read from a single sample in a study of blood T cell repertoires in COVID-19. Produced via immunoSEQ multiplex PCR; TCRdb's table is partial and in-frame only. The sample comprises some 260,000 clones, around 84% of which are singletons, and approximately 4.3% rests with the top ten. Sequenced sample: PBMCs or T cells enriched from blood (not recorded which). The receptors come from a man younger than 40 with acute COVID-19.

The chain has TRBV14 and TRBJ1-2; 9 bases match TRBD1. With V trimmed by 3 bases and J by 4 bases, 6 bases remained unmatched. The CDR3 runs 15 residues. Germline CDR1 reads SGHDN; CDR2 reads FVKESK. The CDR3 nucleotides read TGTGCCAGCAGCCAGGGACAGGGCAGGTCCTATGGCTACACCTTC. Protein product: CASSQGQGRSYGYTF.

The chain combines TRBV15 with TRBJ2-3; 11 bases agree with TRBD2. The CDR3 sequence is 19 residues long. Germline V gives CDR1 LNHNV, CDR2 YYDKDF (reference sequence). V was pared by 0 bases and J by 2 bases, with 10 bases of the junction left unmatched. Written as DNA, the CDR3 is TGTGCCACCAGCAGAGATCGGACTAGCGGGTCGGTTTTCACAGATACGCAGTATTTT. Its protein product is CATSRDRTSGSVFTDTQYF.

This sequence joins TRBV27 and TRBJ1-2; tentative D call: TRBD1 (5 bases). Per germline, CDR1 MNHEY and CDR2 SMNVEV (reference sequence). Deletions cut 3 bases from V and 7 bases from J, with 12 bases between. The CDR3 is 13 amino acids. CDR3 in DNA: TGTGCCAGCAGTTTGCAGGGTTCCAGTGGCTACACCTTC. Translation gives CASSLQGSSGYTF.

The CDR3 nucleotides read TGTGCCAGCAGAAGGGCAGGGGAGGGGATCTACGAGCAGTACGTC. The encoded protein is CASRRAGEGIYEQYV. The genes are TRBV6-5 and TRBJ2-7, with D possibly TRBD2 on 7 matching bases. Germline V lookup: CDR1 MNHEY, CDR2 SVGAGI. This CDR3 contains 15 residues. Trimming removed 6 bases from V and 3 bases from J, with 18 bases in between.

J is TRBJ1-4 and V is TRBV3-1 (or the pseudogene TRBV3-2); 7 positions agree with TRBD1. The V and J ends lost 1 base and 0 bases, in that order; junction bases with no gene match: 11. Germline CDR1 and CDR2: LGHDT and YNNKEL (reference sequence). The CDR3 is made up of 19 amino acids. The CDR3 DNA reads TGTGCCAGCAGCCAAGTTACCTCCCAGGGGGTTGCAACTAATGAAAAACTGTTTTTT. This encodes CASSQVTSQGVATNEKLFF.

The chain recombines TRBV29-1 with TRBJ1-2; weak D call: TRBD1 (5 bases). Germline CDR1 reads SQVTM; CDR2 reads ANQGSEA. V was clipped by 4 bases and J by 8 bases, with 8 bases between them. There are 10 residues in the CDR3. The CDR3: CSVGQRGYTF. CDR3 nucleotides: TGCAGCGTTGGACAGCGCGGCTACACCTTC.

The V and J genes are TRBV6-1 and TRBJ1-1, with 11 nucleotides matching TRBD1. The germline V gene has CDR1 MNHNS and CDR2 SASEGT. The CDR3 is made up of 16 amino acids. V lost 0 bases and J lost 7; bases outside the gene matches: 7. The CDR3 protein is CASSEAWTGGRGEAFF. The CDR3 coding sequence is TGTGCCAGCAGTGAAGCTTGGACAGGGGGCCGAGGTGAAGCTTTCTTT.

The CDR3 here is CASSLRERTEAFF. The CDR3, as DNA: TGTGCCAGCAGTTTGCGTGAGCGGACTGAAGCTTTCTTT. The chain employs TRBV27 and TRBJ1-1; D gene unclear. V was pared by 3 bases and J by 5 bases, with 10 bases between. The CDR3 has 13 amino acids. Germline CDR1 and CDR2: MNHEY and SMNVEV (reference sequence).

The chain has TRBV11-3 and TRBJ2-5; D is possibly TRBD1 (6 bases). Trimming shortened V by 0 bases and J by 4 bases, and 15 bases separated the two germline ends. Per the germline V gene, CDR1 is SGHNT and CDR2 is YENEEA. This CDR3 spans 16 amino acids. CDR3 sequence: CASSLELGAVRETQYF. Here the CDR3 DNA reads TGTGCCAGCAGCTTAGAATTGGGGGCTGTAAGAGAGACCCAGTACTTC.

This clone appeared a few times. V gene TRBV2 combines with J gene TRBJ2-1; 11 bases line up with TRBD2. CDR1 is SNHLY and CDR2 is FYNNEI in the germline V gene. J lost 15 bases, V lost 5 bases, and 30 bases had no gene match. The CDR3 length is 20 residues. This chain's CDR3 is CASSLGSSPAGVRLAGGRFF. CDR3 sequence (DNA): TGTGCCAGCAGTCTCGGGTCCTCCCCCGCGGGGGTCCGGCTAGCGGGAGGTAGGTTCTTC.

The genes are TRBV29-1 and TRBJ2-3; unclear D gene. The CDR3 runs to 13 residues. Germline V lookup: CDR1 SQVTM, CDR2 ANQGSEA. The V end lost 4 bases, the J end lost 10 bases, and 18 bases lay between the germline ends. The CDR3 nucleotides are TGCAGCGTTGTTTGGTCTGCGGATGGGTCGCAGTATTTT. As protein: CSVVWSADGSQYF.

Concerning this clone: A read error may account for a junction end that differs from germline. The V call is TRBV7-9, the J call TRBJ2-5; D is possibly TRBD2 (7 bases). CDR1 is SEHNR and CDR2 is FQNEAQ in the germline V gene (reference sequence). The CDR3 totals 15 residues. Here the CDR3 DNA reads TGTGCCAGCAGCCCCGTTGGGGGGGCCCAAGGGACCCAGTACTTC. This codes for CASSPVGGAQGTQYF. The full variable domain, with the rest looked up from reference TRBV7-9 and TRBJ2-5, is DTGVSQNPRHKITKRGQNVTFRCDPISEHNRLYWYRQTLGQGPEFLTYFQNEAQLEKSRLLSDRFSAERPKGSFSTLEIQRTEQGDSAMYLCASSPVGGAQGTQYFGPGTRLLVL.

The V call is TRBV3-1 (or the pseudogene TRBV3-2), the J call TRBJ2-2; D unresolved. This CDR3 region has 14 residues. V was pared by 1 base and J by 0 bases, with 3 bases between. CDR1 LGHDT and CDR2 YNNKEL come from the germline V gene (reference sequence). The CDR3 here is CASSQATNTGELFF. CDR3 sequence (DNA): TGTGCCAGCAGCCAAGCAACGAACACCGGGGAGCTGTTTTTT.

This sequence joins TRBV18 and TRBJ1-2, with D maybe TRBD1 (6 bases). The CDR3 length is 16 residues. CDR1 is KGHSH and CDR2 is LQKENI in the germline V gene. Trimming shortened V by 9 bases and J by 2 bases, and 22 bases separated the two germline ends. The chain's CDR3 is CASWTDSGGLNYGYTF. The DNA for the CDR3 is TGTGCCAGTTGGACAGATTCGGGGGGATTGAACTATGGCTACACCTTC.

The CDR3 here is CASSLGAGRGGELFF. Written as DNA, the CDR3 is TGTGCCAGCAGCTTGGGGGCAGGGCGCGGCGGGGAGCTGTTTTTT. The chain recombines TRBV5-4 with TRBJ2-2; D might be TRBD1 (5 bases). The ends were cut back, 0 bases at V and 7 bases at J, with 13 bases in the middle. CDR3 length: 15 residues. Looked up from germline, CDR1 is SGHNT and CDR2 is YYREEE (reference sequence).

This clone has a handful of counts. This chain connects TRBV7-2 to TRBJ2-5; possible D gene TRBD2, 5 bases. CDR1 and CDR2 (germline): SGHTA, FQGNSA. The V gene lost 4 bases and the J gene lost 10 bases, with 16 bases spanning the gap. The CDR3 loop spans 13 amino acids. CDR3 loop: CASSSRPSEGQYF. Written as DNA, the CDR3 is TGTGCCAGCAGCTCCCGGCCAAGCGAGGGCCAGTACTTC.